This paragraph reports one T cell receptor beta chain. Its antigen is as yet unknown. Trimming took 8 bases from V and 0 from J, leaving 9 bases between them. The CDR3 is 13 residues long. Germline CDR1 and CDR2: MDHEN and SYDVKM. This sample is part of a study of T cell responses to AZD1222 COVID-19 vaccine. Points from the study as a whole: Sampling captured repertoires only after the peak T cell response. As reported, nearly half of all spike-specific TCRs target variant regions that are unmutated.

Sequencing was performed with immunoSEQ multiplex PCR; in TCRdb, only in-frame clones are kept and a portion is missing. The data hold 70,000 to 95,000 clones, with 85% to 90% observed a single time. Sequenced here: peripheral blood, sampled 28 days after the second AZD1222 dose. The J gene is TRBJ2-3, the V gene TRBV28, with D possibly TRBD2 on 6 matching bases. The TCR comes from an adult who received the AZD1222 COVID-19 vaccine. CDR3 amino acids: CASQAGSTDTQYF. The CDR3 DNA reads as TGTGCCAGCCAGGCGGGAAGCACAGATACGCAGTATTTT. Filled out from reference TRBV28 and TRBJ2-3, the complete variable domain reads DVKVTQSSRYLVKRTGEKVFLECVQDMDHENMFWYRQDPGLGLRLIYFSYDVKMKEKGDIPEGYSVSREKKERFSLILESASTNQTSMYLCASQAGSTDTQYFGPGTRLTVL.